Below, 25 T cell receptor beta chains from the same sample are listed, as sequenced in a study of T cell changes during pregnancy in multiple sclerosis. Repertoires were generated with immunoSEQ multiplex PCR, while TCRdb's copy carries only in-frame clones and drops some. Of 27,000 or so clones in the sample, about 88% were seen once. Here the sequenced sample was CD8+ T cells from peripheral blood mononuclear cells, taken in the second trimester of pregnancy. The receptors derive from a female donor with multiple sclerosis, enrolled in a pregnancy study.

The V gene is TRBV4-2, the J gene TRBJ1-5; D ambiguous. The CDR3 is 15 residues long. The germline gives CDR1 LGHNA, CDR2 YNFKEQ. V gave up 0 bases and J gave up 8 bases, with 14 bases separating them. The CDR3 sequence is CASSQDLGGSEPQHF. As DNA, the CDR3 is TGTGCCAGCAGCCAAGATCTAGGAGGATCTGAGCCCCAGCATTTT.

The chain uses TRBV2 and TRBJ1-6, with D perhaps TRBD1 (5 bases). The CDR3 runs 14 residues. Germline CDR1 SNHLY, CDR2 FYNNEI. The V end lost 4 bases, the J end lost 7 bases, and 11 bases lay between the germline ends. The CDR3 reads CASSGGRSNSPLHF. In nucleotides, the CDR3 is TGTGCCAGCAGTGGGGGCCGGTCCAATTCACCCCTCCACTTT.

There are a few counts of this clone. This chain joins TRBV6-1 and TRBJ1-1; D not resolved. The CDR3 runs to 15 residues. Germline loops: CDR1 MNHNS, CDR2 SASEGT. V was cut by 2 bases and J by 1 base, with 11 bases left in between. The CDR3 reads CASSEYEGANTEAFF. CDR3 nucleotide sequence: TGTGCCAGCAGTGAATACGAGGGTGCGAACACTGAAGCTTTCTTT.

The rearrangement uses TRBV6-6 and TRBJ2-7, with D possibly being TRBD2 (7 bases). Trimming shortened V by 0 bases and J by 4 bases, and 13 bases separated the two germline ends. Germline loops: CDR1 MNHNY, CDR2 SVGAGI (reference sequence). The CDR3 runs 15 residues. The CDR3 DNA reads as TGTGCCAGCAGTTACTCGAAACAGGGAGGGTACGAGCAGTACTTC. This gives the protein CASSYSKQGGYEQYF.

The V gene is TRBV5-8, the J gene TRBJ2-5, with D possibly matching TRBD1 (6 bases). CDR1 is SGHTS and CDR2 is YDEGEE in the germline V gene. This CDR3 spans 17 amino acids. Deletions cut 5 bases from V and 4 bases from J, with 24 bases between. The CDR3 here is CASSSTGSRGQGETQYF. CDR3 coding DNA: TGTGCCAGCAGTAGTACAGGGAGCAGGGGCCAGGGAGAGACCCAGTACTTC.

V gene TRBV4-1 combines with J gene TRBJ1-2; tentatively, D is TRBD1 (6 bases). CDR1 and CDR2 (germline): MGHRA, YSYEKL. V lost 4 bases and J 8 bases, leaving 17 bases between the germline ends. The CDR3 runs 14 residues. The CDR3 DNA follows: TGCGCCAGCAGCCTCCGCGACAGGACTGGGGGCTACACCTTC. Protein product: CASSLRDRTGGYTF.

The chain uses TRBV10-3 and TRBJ2-7, with TRBD1 identical over 8 bases. The CDR3 contains 17 residues. CDR1 and CDR2 from the germline V gene are ENHRY and SYGVKD. V gave up 3 bases and J gave up 0 bases; unmatched junction bases: 10. The CDR3 sequence: CAISEAIGTGFSYEQYF. In nucleotides, the CDR3 is TGTGCCATCAGTGAAGCTATAGGGACAGGTTTCTCCTACGAGCAGTACTTC.

V usage is TRBV9 and J usage is TRBJ2-3; tentatively, D is TRBD2 (6 bases). Trimming stripped 0 bases from V and 9 bases from J, with 17 bases between. CDR3 length: 15 residues. Germline values: CDR1 SGDLS, CDR2 YYNGEE. CDR3 sequence reads: CASSVGGVRLETQYF. The CDR3 nucleotides read TGTGCCAGCAGCGTAGGGGGGGTTAGGCTAGAAACGCAGTATTTT.

This clone was recorded only once. This chain links TRBV2 with TRBJ1-2, with TRBD1 as a possible D gene (6 bases). This CDR3 is 14 amino acids long. Between the trimmed V and J ends, which lost 11 bases and 6 bases, there was a span of 22 bases. Germline CDR1 SNHLY, CDR2 FYNNEI. In nucleotides, the CDR3 is TGTGCCCTACCCTACCCCCAGGGGTGGAATGGCTACACCTTC. Protein product: CALPYPQGWNGYTF.

The chain combines TRBV27 with TRBJ1-5; TRBD1 agrees at 10 bases. J lost 4 bases, V lost 6 bases, and 9 bases had no gene match. Germline V gene data show CDR1 as MNHEY and CDR2 as SMNVEV (reference sequence). The CDR3 totals 16 residues. The CDR3 DNA reads as TGTGCCAGCAGCCCCAGGGGACAGGGGAGGAATCAGCCCCAGCATTTT. Its protein product is CASSPRGQGRNQPQHF.

This rearrangement joins TRBV7-2 to TRBJ2-7; tentatively, D is TRBD2 (5 bases). Between the trimmed V and J ends, which lost 0 bases and 1 base, there was a span of 7 bases. The CDR3 is 14 residues long. Germline lookup yields CDR1 SGHTA and CDR2 FQGNSA. The CDR3 loop reads CASSLASGSYEQYF. The CDR3 nucleotides read TGTGCCAGCAGCTTAGCGAGCGGTTCCTACGAGCAGTACTTC.

The genes are TRBV18 and TRBJ2-1; D gene ambiguous. Germline-derived CDR1 and CDR2 are KGHSH and LQKENI. V lost 3 bases and J 10 bases, leaving 7 bases between the germline ends. This CDR3 is 11 amino acids long. The CDR3 spells CASSPGFEQFF. Here the CDR3 DNA reads TGTGCCAGCTCACCGGGCTTCGAGCAGTTCTTC.

The V call is TRBV27, the J call TRBJ1-1; the D gene is possibly TRBD1 (6 bases). V was trimmed by 3 bases and J by 5 bases, leaving 10 bases between them. The CDR3 length is 13 residues. Germline V gene lookup returns CDR1 MNHEY and CDR2 SMNVEV (reference sequence). The CDR3 region has the DNA TGTGCCAGCAGTTTTGGACAGCATACTGAAGCTTTCTTT. Residues: CASSFGQHTEAFF.

In the case of this clone: Within the sample, other DNA sequences also encode this same CDR3. The V call is TRBV12-5, the J call TRBJ1-5; the D is unclear. This CDR3 region has 13 residues. With 6 bases removed from V and 0 bases from J, the gap between germline ends came to 6 bases. Germline loops: CDR1 LGHNT, CDR2 FRNRAP. The CDR3 DNA sequence: TGTGCTAGTGGACGGTATAGCAATCAGCCCCAGCATTTT. It yields the protein CASGRYSNQPQHF. The full variable domain, in which reference TRBV12-5 and TRBJ1-5 provide the parts outside the CDR3, is DARVTQTPRHKVTEMGQEVTMRCQPILGHNTVFWYRQTMMQGLELLAYFRNRAPLDDSGMPKDRFSAEMPDATLATLKIQPSEPRDSAVYFCASGRYSNQPQHFGDGTRLSIL.

This clone has just one count. The V call is TRBV4-2, the J call TRBJ1-1; 7 positions match TRBD1. V gave up 5 bases and J gave up 5 bases; unmatched junction bases: 5. The CDR3 sequence is 13 residues long. In germline, CDR1 is LGHNA, CDR2 YNFKEQ. The DNA of the CDR3 is TGTGCCAGCAGCATTGACAGGGAAACTGAAGCTTTCTTT. Translation: CASSIDRETEAFF.

The V gene is TRBV5-1, the J gene TRBJ2-7; TRBD2 matches 9 bases. The CDR3 spans 15 residues. J was trimmed by 0 bases and V by 2 bases; bases with no gene match: 3. Germline CDR1 SGHRS, CDR2 YFSETQ. In DNA form, the CDR3 reads TGCGCCAGCAGCTTAGCGGGGGGCAGCTCCTACGAGCAGTACTTC. This sequence encodes CASSLAGGSSYEQYF.

The chain has TRBV29-1 and TRBJ1-2; possible D gene TRBD1, 6 bases. Germline V gene sequence: CDR1 SQVTM, CDR2 ANQGSEA. The CDR3 length is 13 residues. The V end was cut by 3 bases, the J end by 0 bases, with 8 bases between. The CDR3 coding sequence is TGCAGCGTTGATGACAGGCCTAACTATGGCTACACCTTC. This codes for CSVDDRPNYGYTF.

This sequence joins TRBV18 and TRBJ2-7, with 12 nucleotides matching TRBD1. Germline assignment: CDR1 KGHSH and CDR2 LQKENI. The V and J ends lost 3 bases and 6 bases, in that order; junction bases with no gene match: 9. The CDR3 sequence is 16 residues long. CDR3 in DNA: TGTGCCAGCTCACCGAGCCCGGGACAGGGGGCTGGCGAGCAGTACTTC. Its translation: CASSPSPGQGAGEQYF.

V gene TRBV4-3 combines with J gene TRBJ1-4; D is ambiguous. CDR1 LGHNA and CDR2 YSLEER come from the germline V gene. The V gene lost 0 bases and the J gene lost 12 bases, with 11 bases spanning the gap. CDR3 length: 13 amino acids. The CDR3 sequence is CASSQDQREELFF. The CDR3 DNA reads TGCGCCAGCAGCCAAGATCAGAGGGAGGAACTGTTTTTT.

The chain carries TRBV27 and TRBJ2-5, with a possible D match to TRBD1 (5 bases). The J call may be mistaken, given a closer DNA end match to TRBJ2-7. CDR3 length: 15 residues. The germline CDR1 and CDR2 sequences are MNHEY and SMNVEV (reference sequence). The CDR3 reads CASSLSSAGPYEQYF. The CDR3 nucleotides read TGTGCCAGCAGTTTATCGAGCGCAGGGCCCTACGAGCAGTACTTC.

The V gene is TRBV6-5, the J gene TRBJ1-1; D is perhaps TRBD1 (5 bases). This CDR3 has 13 residues. The V gene lost 6 bases and the J gene lost 0 bases, with 8 bases spanning the gap. Germline V gene data show CDR1 as MNHEY and CDR2 as SVGAGI. The CDR3: CASRSGLNTEAFF. The CDR3 DNA is TGTGCCAGCAGATCAGGGTTGAACACTGAAGCTTTCTTT.

The chain employs TRBV2 and TRBJ1-2; D is unresolved. The CDR3 runs to 15 residues. Trimming removed 6 bases at V and 2 bases at J, with 16 bases between. CDR1 SNHLY and CDR2 FYNNEI come from the germline V gene. The CDR3 DNA follows: TGTGCCAGCAGGCCGGGAGCGGTTACCAACTATGGCTACACCTTC. It encodes CASRPGAVTNYGYTF.

The J gene is TRBJ1-5, the V gene TRBV28; D gene unclear. Trimming cost V 6 bases and J 4 bases, with 19 bases left between them. The CDR3 has 16 residues. CDR1 and CDR2 (germline): MDHEN, SYDVKM. CDR3 region: CASRPSRMGRNQPQHF. The CDR3 DNA is TGTGCCAGCAGACCCTCCAGAATGGGCAGAAATCAGCCCCAGCATTTT. Complete variable domain (other parts from reference TRBV28 and TRBJ1-5): DVKVTQSSRYLVKRTGEKVFLECVQDMDHENMFWYRQDPGLGLRLIYFSYDVKMKEKGDIPEGYSVSREKKERFSLILESASTNQTSMYLCASRPSRMGRNQPQHFGDGTRLSIL.

The chain links TRBV9 to TRBJ2-2, with 9 bases aligning to TRBD2. Germline CDR1 SGDLS, CDR2 YYNGEE. This CDR3 region has 15 residues. Losses at the gene ends were 1 base for V and 3 bases for J; bases not matched to a gene: 1. Here the CDR3 reads CASSVSGGYTGELFF. The CDR3 bases are TGTGCCAGCAGCGTAAGCGGGGGGTACACCGGGGAGCTGTTTTTT.

This chain joins TRBV30 and TRBJ2-3, with 7 positions matching TRBD2. Germline V gene sequence: CDR1 GTSNPN, CDR2 SVGIG (reference sequence). This CDR3 spans 14 amino acids. V trimming: 2 bases; J trimming: 2 bases; junction bases outside the gene matches: 4. This CDR3 reads CAWSMRGYTDTQYF. The CDR3 region has the DNA TGTGCCTGGAGTATGCGGGGGTACACAGATACGCAGTATTTT.